The 3 T cell receptor beta chains reported below all come from one sample, sequenced in a study of vaccination effects on CD4 cells after COVID-19. These TCRs are of unknown antigen specificity. Sequencing used immunoSEQ multiplex PCR; TCRdb keeps in-frame clones, though not all of them. The sample carries roughly 16,000 clones, 65% to 80% recorded once. ViraFEST used viral peptide pools to expand antigen-specific CD4+ T cells before sequencing. Scientists isolated CD4+ T cells after a roughly ten-day culture period ended. Sometime from March through December 2020, the person acquired a SARS-CoV-2 infection that PCR confirmed. Two-dose vaccination with either BNT162b2 or mRNA-1273 was given to the participants. The sample consisted of CD4+ T cells from PBMCs cultured with SARS-CoV-2 spike peptides, taken after COVID-19 vaccination. These receptors all come from a human donor who had a prior SARS-CoV-2 infection.

This rearrangement joins TRBV5-8 to TRBJ2-2; TRBD1 matches 8 bases. The germline V gene encodes CDR1 SGHTS and CDR2 YDEGEE. With V trimmed by 1 base and J by 6 bases, 5 bases remained unmatched. The CDR3 runs to 15 residues. The CDR3 sequence is CASSLKDRDAGELFF. CDR3 coding DNA: TGTGCCAGCAGCTTGAAGGACAGGGATGCCGGGGAGCTGTTTTTT.

The rearrangement links TRBV9 to TRBJ1-3, with 9 positions matching TRBD1. Per the germline V gene, CDR1 is SGDLS and CDR2 is YYNGEE. The CDR3 runs to 16 residues. The trim removed 3 bases at V and 6 bases at J, leaving 10 bases unmatched. The CDR3 DNA follows: TGTGCCAGCAGCGCCAGACAGGGGGTTCTAGAAAACACCATATATTTT. Protein product: CASSARQGVLENTIYF.

This clone was detected once. The chain has TRBV5-6 and TRBJ2-4, with TRBD1 matching over 8 bases. Looked up from germline, CDR1 is SGHDT and CDR2 is YYEEEE. The trim removed 0 bases at V and 15 bases at J, leaving 8 bases unmatched. CDR3 length: 13 residues. The CDR3 bases are TGTGCCAGCAGCTTGGCCTCATGGGGACAGGTGTACTTC. Its protein product is CASSLASWGQVYF.